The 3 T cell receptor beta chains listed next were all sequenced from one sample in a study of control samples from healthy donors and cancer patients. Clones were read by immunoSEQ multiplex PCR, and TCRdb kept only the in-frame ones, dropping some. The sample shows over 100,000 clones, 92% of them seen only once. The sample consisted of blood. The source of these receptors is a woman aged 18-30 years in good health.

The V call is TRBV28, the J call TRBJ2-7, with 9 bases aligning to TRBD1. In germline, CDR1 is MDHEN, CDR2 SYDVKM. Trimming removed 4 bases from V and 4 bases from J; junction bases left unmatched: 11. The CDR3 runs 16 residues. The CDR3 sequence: CASSSRDRATKYEQYF. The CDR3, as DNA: TGTGCCAGCAGTTCCCGGGACAGGGCAACTAAGTACGAGCAGTACTTC.

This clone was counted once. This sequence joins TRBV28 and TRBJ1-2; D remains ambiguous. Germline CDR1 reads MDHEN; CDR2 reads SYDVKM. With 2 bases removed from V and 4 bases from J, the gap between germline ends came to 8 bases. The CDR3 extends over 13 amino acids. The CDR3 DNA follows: TGTGCCAGCAGTTTAATATCGGTCTATGGCTACACCTTC. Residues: CASSLISVYGYTF.

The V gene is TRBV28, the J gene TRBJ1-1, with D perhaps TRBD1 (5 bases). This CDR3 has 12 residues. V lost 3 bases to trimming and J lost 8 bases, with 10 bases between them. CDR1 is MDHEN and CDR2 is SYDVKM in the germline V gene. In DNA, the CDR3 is TGTGCCAGCAGTTTGACCAGGACAGAAGCTTTCTTT. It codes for CASSLTRTEAFF.